This T cell receptor (beta chain) was identified in a study of shared clonotypes between healthy human individuals (dated by TCRdb to about 2020). Notes on the research overall: The cohort comprised two women and a few men aged 18 to 49 years. Per donor, three plates each were used for CD4 naive and CD4 memory, two for CD8 naive, and one for CD8 memory. The study deeply sequenced blood TCR repertoires of roughly five healthy adults to estimate repertoire size and the extent of clonotype sharing between individuals. Different laboratories and diverse techniques were used to prepare libraries and sequence TCR repertoires, to increase sequencing depth and limit assay-specific biases. Each donor's leukapheresis produced roughly between roughly 0.85 and 9 billion PBMCs. General study outcomes and caveats: Larger estimated clonotype richness was generally found for naive subsets than for memory subsets. Incomplete sequencing was indicated by rarefaction of sorted-subset datasets, despite the large sequencing depth. Sampling was restricted to blood, and TCR repertoires in tissues likely differ from the TCR repertoires found in blood. Sharing across four donors was observed for about 5% of naive CD4, about 4% of naive CD8, over 2% of memory CD4, and roughly 0.4% of memory CD8 clonotypes. Higher generation probabilities were observed for clonotypes shared by all four sorted-subset donors than for non-shared clonotypes. Because the study included a small number of donors, the genetic and exposure-history diversity represented was limited. Pairwise subsampling led to the expectation that sequencing depth would affect the degree of clonotype sharing among donors.

This clone was seen at least ten times. Its antigen is not yet known. Base quality data are lacking; no much larger clone is found one base away. TCR CDR3 regions were amplified from genomic DNA by multiplex PCR using the deep immunoSEQ assay. Extracted genomic DNA from each cell subset was spread evenly across all wells of several immunoSEQ 96-well plates, with each plate serving as a replicate. For sorted subsets, approximately 200 ng of genomic DNA, equivalent to tens of thousands of T cell genomes, went into each replicate PCR. The purified libraries were quantified using a Qubit 3.0 fluorometer, sized with a Bioanalyzer 2100, and then quantified again using the KAPA Library Quantification kit. Each immunoSEQ 96-well plate was sequenced on its own single-read 150-cycle Illumina NextSeq 550 flow cell. The published analysis was carried out like this. Because the immunoSEQ output held only junctional sequences and lacked quality scores, the filtering could not match the filtering applied to full-length reads. Sequences were annotated with PyIR, a Python wrapper for IgBLAST v1.9, using IMGT germline references to assign V/J genes and CDR3. Reads were filtered out if the reads had weak V/J assignments (E-value above 1e-6), no CDR3, stop codons, out-of-frame junctions, or ambiguous translated residues. V3J clonotypes were defined as sequences sharing the same inferred V gene, J gene, and CDR3 amino acid sequence. Percentage overlap between repertoires was computed as shared unique clonotypes divided by the size of the smaller repertoire. Richness of each repertoire was evaluated using RTK rarefaction, the Chao1 estimator, and Recon v2.1 estimates of unobserved clonotypes. OLGA was used to compute generation probabilities for all TCRbeta clonotypes that the gDNA method yielded from a few donors. Imported from immuneACCESS, the table was reduced by TCRdb to in-frame sequences with V and J called. These copies leave out some clones; in studies compared against another copy, an unresolved V gene accounts for under half, and the cause of the remainder is not known. V, J and clone size are those of that table, while D and trimming were read from the DNA. The sample table shows fewer than 850,000 clones, and less than 95% are seen once. 34% of the sample belongs to the ten largest clones.

From a lookup of the germline V gene (reference sequence), CDR1 and CDR2 are SEHNR and FQNEAQ. V ends up 5 bases short and J 3 bases short, with an unmatched junction base count of 9. CDR3 length: 18 amino acids, cysteine to phenylalanine. The retained sequence is limited to the CDR3, 54 bases, with the frame set at the first base. Donors were healthy HIV-negative adults with no recently reported acute infections or vaccinations. All donors were Caucasian adults living in Nashville, Tennessee, USA. CD8 memory samples consisted of magnetically selected CD45RO+ cells combined with CCR7-negative CD45RA+ effector memory (TemRA) cells. Blood was obtained by leukapheresis, after which PBMCs were separated by Ficoll-Histopaque density gradient centrifugation and cryopreserved in liquid nitrogen vapor phase. Purity and quantity of every magnetically sorted T cell population were checked by analytical flow cytometry. Each sorted fraction had its genomic DNA isolated and then quantified by UV absorbance on a Nanodrop 2000c.

This sequence originates from a man aged 18-30 years in good health. Some clones in this sample may be carry-over from other donors' samples. The specimen sequenced was memory CD8+ T cells from PBMCs. The cell subset or site tag for this specimen amounts to: CD45RO+ cells pooled with CCR7-negative TemRA cells. In this chain, TRBV7-9 is recombined with TRBJ2-6; TRBD1 fits 11 bases in the junction. The CDR3 amino acid sequence is: CASSQDWTGGIGANVLTF. The nucleotides read TGTGCCAGCAGCCAAGATTGGACAGGGGGCATTGGGGCCAACGTCCTGACTTTC.